The text below deals with one TCR beta chain. This PCR relied on a set of 60 Vbeta primers and 13 Jbeta primers. The protocol was immunoSEQ multiplex PCR, while the TCRdb copy is restricted to in-frame clones and leaves out a portion. Here the sample spans about 150,000 clones, roughly 84% being singletons. The data stem from a study of cytomegalovirus exposure and HLA in healthy donors. For the study at large: Prior work identified 117 million unique TCR beta sequences in some 180 million T cells. Of roughly 400 genotyped donors, about 80% grouped in the Caucasian-associated ancestry cluster.

The V gene's germline CDR1 is SGDLS and CDR2 YYNGEE. The CDR3 sequence is 13 residues long. Trimming took 3 bases from V and 6 from J, leaving 10 bases between them. The TCR comes from a boy between 2 and 10 years old in good health and CMV-seronegative. The V and J genes are TRBV9 and TRBJ1-3; no definite D call. The sequenced material came from PBMCs. The CDR3 DNA sequence: TGTGCCAGCAGCGGACACTCCGAAAACACCATATATTTT. Translation gives CASSGHSENTIYF.